A selection of T cell receptor beta chains follows, all from one sample in a study of blood T cell repertoires in COVID-19. Profiling relied on immunoSEQ multiplex PCR, and the TCRdb table lists in-frame clones only, not all of them. This sample yields 250,000 to 350,000 clones, of which around 91% are seen a single time; 12% belongs to the top ten. Sequenced input: peripheral blood. These receptors came from a woman aged 55 to 70 with acute or convalescent COVID-19. The CDR3 runs from the conserved cysteine through the conserved F or W. Fields, in order: V gene, J gene, clone size, D gene, CDR3 protein, CDR3 DNA. A D gene is named only where the DNA matches it firmly. Rows give clone size only sometimes, using once, few, many, or a class for an expanded clone.

V: TRBV27; J: TRBJ2-5; size: .; D: TRBD1; CDR3: CASTQRGTGAIETQYF; DNA: TGTGCCAGCACCCAACGGGGGACAGGGGCGATCGAGACCCAGTACTTC
V: TRBV6-2/TRBV6-3; J: TRBJ1-2; size: .; D: TRBD1; CDR3: CASSYPQGDINYGYTF; DNA: TGTGCCAGCAGTTACCCACAGGGGGATATTAACTATGGCTACACCTTC
V: TRBV30; J: TRBJ1-2; size: .; D: TRBD1; CDR3: CAWSVLGTGGNYGYTF; DNA: TGTGCCTGGAGTGTACTCGGGACAGGGGGCAACTATGGCTACACCTTC
V: TRBV27; J: TRBJ1-5; size: .; D: TRBD1; CDR3: CASRKGQGNSNQPQHF; DNA: TGTGCCAGCAGGAAAGGACAGGGGAATAGCAATCAGCCCCAGCATTTT
V: TRBV7-2; J: TRBJ2-2; size: .; D: TRBD2; CDR3: CASSLARTSGGAQLRRELFF; DNA: TGTGCCAGCAGCTTAGCCCGGACTAGCGGGGGGGCCCAACTTAGGAGGGAGCTGTTTTTT
V: TRBV19; J: TRBJ1-1; size: once; D: .; CDR3: CASSIGGGRNTEAFF; DNA: TGTGCCAGTAGTATAGGAGGGGGACGGAACACTGAAGCTTTCTTT
V: TRBV2; J: TRBJ2-7; size: .; D: .; CDR3: CAGRTLQGLRGEQYF; DNA: TGTGCCGGACGCACCCTACAGGGCTTGAGAGGCGAGCAGTACTTC
V: TRBV27; J: TRBJ1-5; size: .; D: TRBD1; CDR3: CASSKGTGRNQPQHF; DNA: TGTGCCAGCAGCAAGGGGACAGGGCGCAATCAGCCCCAGCATTTT
V: TRBV11-2; J: TRBJ2-7; size: .; D: .; CDR3: CASSPQGLMAYEQYF; DNA: TGTGCCAGCAGCCCTCAGGGATTGATGGCCTACGAGCAGTACTTC
V: TRBV5-1; J: TRBJ2-1; size: .; D: TRBD1; CDR3: CASGGTGGWSYNEQFF; DNA: TGCGCCAGCGGGGGGACAGGGGGTTGGTCCTACAATGAGCAGTTCTTC
V: TRBV27; J: TRBJ1-5; size: .; D: TRBD1; CDR3: CASSSGDSLNQPQHF; DNA: TGTGCCAGCAGTTCCGGGGACAGCCTCAATCAGCCCCAGCATTTT
V: TRBV6-4; J: TRBJ1-3; size: .; D: TRBD1; CDR3: CASSDDGTGWNSGNTIYF; DNA: TGTGCCAGCAGCGATGACGGGACAGGGTGGAACTCTGGAAACACCATATATTTT
V: TRBV6-2/TRBV6-3; J: TRBJ1-2; size: .; D: .; CDR3: CASSKDTYGYTF; DNA: TGTGCCAGCAGTAAGGACACATATGGCTACACCTTC
V: TRBV4-1; J: TRBJ2-1; size: .; D: TRBD2; CDR3: CASSQDRVAGVNNEQFF; DNA: TGCGCCAGCAGCCAAGATCGAGTAGCGGGAGTGAATAATGAGCAGTTCTTC
V: TRBV7-3; J: TRBJ2-1; size: .; D: .; CDR3: CASSLAGNVDEQFF; DNA: TGTGCCAGCAGCTTAGCGGGAAACGTCGATGAGCAGTTCTTC
V: TRBV6-5; J: TRBJ1-4; size: .; D: .; CDR3: CASRATATNEKLFF; DNA: TGTGCCAGCAGGGCGACAGCAACTAATGAAAAACTGTTTTTT
V: TRBV27; J: TRBJ1-2; size: .; D: TRBD1; CDR3: CASSSGQRNYGYTF; DNA: TGTGCCAGCAGTTCGGGACAGAGGAACTATGGCTACACCTTC
V: TRBV7-3; J: TRBJ2-3; size: .; D: TRBD2; CDR3: CASSPTSGSLTDTQYF; DNA: TGTGCCAGCAGCCCCACTAGCGGGAGTTTAACAGATACGCAGTATTTT